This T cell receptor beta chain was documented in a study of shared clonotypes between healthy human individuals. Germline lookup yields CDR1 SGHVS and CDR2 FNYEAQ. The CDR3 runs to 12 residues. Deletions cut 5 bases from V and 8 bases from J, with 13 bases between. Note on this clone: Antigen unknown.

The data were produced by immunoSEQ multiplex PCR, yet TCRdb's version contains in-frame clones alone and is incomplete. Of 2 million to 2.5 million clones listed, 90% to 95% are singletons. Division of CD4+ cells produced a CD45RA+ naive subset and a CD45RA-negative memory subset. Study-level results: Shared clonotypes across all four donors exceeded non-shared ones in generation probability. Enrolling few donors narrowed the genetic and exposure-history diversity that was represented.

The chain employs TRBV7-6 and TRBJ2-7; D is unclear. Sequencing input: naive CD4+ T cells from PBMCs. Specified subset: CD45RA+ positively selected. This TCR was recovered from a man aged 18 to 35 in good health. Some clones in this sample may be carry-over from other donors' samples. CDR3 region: CASSPALGKQYF. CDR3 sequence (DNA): TGTGCCAGCAGCCCAGCTTTGGGCAAGCAGTACTTC.